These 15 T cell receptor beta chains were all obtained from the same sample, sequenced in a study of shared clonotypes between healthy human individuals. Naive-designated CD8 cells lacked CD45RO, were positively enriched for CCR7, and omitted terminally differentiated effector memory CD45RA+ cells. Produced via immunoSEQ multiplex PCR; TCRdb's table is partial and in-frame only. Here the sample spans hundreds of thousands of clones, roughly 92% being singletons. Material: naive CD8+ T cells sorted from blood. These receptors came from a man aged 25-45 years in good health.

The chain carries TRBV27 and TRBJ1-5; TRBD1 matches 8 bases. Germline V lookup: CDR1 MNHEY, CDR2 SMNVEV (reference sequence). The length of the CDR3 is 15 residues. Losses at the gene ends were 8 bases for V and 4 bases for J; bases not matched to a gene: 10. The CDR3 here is CASSRGQGLNQPQHF. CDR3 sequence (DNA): TGTGCCAGCTCCAGGGGGCAGGGACTAAATCAGCCCCAGCATTTT.

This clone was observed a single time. CDR3 bases: TGTGCCATCAGTGGGCGGGGTGGCTACGAGCAGTACTTC. Amino acid sequence: CAISGRGGYEQYF. The chain uses TRBV10-3 and TRBJ2-7, with a weak D call TRBD2 (6 bases). Germline CDR1 reads ENHRY; CDR2 reads SYGVKD. The CDR3 sequence is 13 residues long. V dropped 4 bases and J dropped 3 bases, with 10 bases sitting between them.

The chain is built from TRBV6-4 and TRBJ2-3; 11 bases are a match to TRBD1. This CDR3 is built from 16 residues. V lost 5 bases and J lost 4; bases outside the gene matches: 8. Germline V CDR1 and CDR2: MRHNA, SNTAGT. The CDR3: CASSLFPGQGADTQYF. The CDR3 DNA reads TGTGCCAGCAGTCTATTTCCGGGACAGGGGGCAGATACGCAGTATTTT.

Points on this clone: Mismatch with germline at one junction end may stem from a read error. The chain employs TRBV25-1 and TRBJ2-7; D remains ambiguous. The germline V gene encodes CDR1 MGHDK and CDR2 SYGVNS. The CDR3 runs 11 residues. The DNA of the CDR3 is TGTGCCACCGGACCCTCCCACGAGCAGTACTTC. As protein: CATGPSHEQYF.

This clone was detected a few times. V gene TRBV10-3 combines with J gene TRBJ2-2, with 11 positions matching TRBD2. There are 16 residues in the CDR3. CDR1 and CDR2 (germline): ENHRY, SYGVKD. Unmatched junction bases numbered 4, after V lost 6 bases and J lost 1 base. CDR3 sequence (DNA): TGTGCCATCAGACCCACTAGCGGGAGGAACACCGGGGAGCTGTTTTTT. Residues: CAIRPTSGRNTGELFF.

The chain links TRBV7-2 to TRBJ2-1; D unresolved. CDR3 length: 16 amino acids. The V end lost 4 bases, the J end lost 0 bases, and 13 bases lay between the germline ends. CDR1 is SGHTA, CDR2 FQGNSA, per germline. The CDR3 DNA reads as TGTGCCAGCAGCTCCAACACTATTAGCTCCTACAATGAGCAGTTCTTC. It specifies CASSSNTISSYNEQFF. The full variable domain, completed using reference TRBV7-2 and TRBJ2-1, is GAGVSQSPSNKVTEKGKDVELRCDPISGHTALYWYRQSLGQGLEFLIYFQGNSAPDKSGLPSDRFSAERTGGSVSTLTIQRTQQEDSAVYLCASSSNTISSYNEQFFGPGTRLTVL.

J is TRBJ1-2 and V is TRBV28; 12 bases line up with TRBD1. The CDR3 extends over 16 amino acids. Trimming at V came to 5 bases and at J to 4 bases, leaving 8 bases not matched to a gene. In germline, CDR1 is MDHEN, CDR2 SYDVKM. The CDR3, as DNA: TGTGCCAGCAGTCTCCGGGACAGGGGGCGCGGCTATGGCTACACCTTC. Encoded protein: CASSLRDRGRGYGYTF.

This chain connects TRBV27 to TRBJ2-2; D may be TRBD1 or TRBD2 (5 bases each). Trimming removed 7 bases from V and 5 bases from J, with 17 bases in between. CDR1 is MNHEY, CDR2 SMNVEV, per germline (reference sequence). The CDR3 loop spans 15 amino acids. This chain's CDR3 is CASKSLGVRTGELFF. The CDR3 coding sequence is TGTGCCAGCAAGTCCCTGGGGGTGAGGACCGGGGAGCTGTTTTTT.

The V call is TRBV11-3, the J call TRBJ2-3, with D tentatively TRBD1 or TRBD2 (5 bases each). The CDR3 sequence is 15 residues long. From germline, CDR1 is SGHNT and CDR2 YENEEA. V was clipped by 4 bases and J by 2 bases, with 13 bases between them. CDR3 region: CASSSHRDPTDTQYF. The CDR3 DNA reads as TGTGCCAGCAGCTCTCACCGGGACCCCACAGATACGCAGTATTTT.

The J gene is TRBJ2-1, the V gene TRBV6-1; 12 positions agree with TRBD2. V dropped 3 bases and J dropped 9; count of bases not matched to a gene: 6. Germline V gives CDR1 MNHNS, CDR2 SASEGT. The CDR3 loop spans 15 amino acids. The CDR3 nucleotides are TGTGCCAGCAGTGACCGACTAGCGGGAGAAACTGAGCAGTTCTTC. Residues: CASSDRLAGETEQFF.

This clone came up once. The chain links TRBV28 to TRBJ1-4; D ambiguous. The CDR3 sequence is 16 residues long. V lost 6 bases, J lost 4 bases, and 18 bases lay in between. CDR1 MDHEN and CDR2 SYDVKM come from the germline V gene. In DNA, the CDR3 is TGTGCCAGCAGGGCCCCCAGCGGTCTACATAATGAAAAACTGTTTTTT. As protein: CASRAPSGLHNEKLFF.

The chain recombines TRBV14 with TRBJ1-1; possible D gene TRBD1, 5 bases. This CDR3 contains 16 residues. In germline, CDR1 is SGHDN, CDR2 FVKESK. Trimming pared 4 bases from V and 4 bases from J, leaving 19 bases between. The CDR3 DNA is TGTGCCAGCAGCCGGATACCAGGGTTGGGAAGCACTGAAGCTTTCTTT. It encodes CASSRIPGLGSTEAFF. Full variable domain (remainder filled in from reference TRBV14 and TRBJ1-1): EAGVTQFPSHSVIEKGQTVTLRCDPISGHDNLYWYRRVMGKEIKFLLHFVKESKQDESGMPNNRFLAERTGGTYSTLKVQPAELEDSGVYFCASSRIPGLGSTEAFFGQGTRLTVV.

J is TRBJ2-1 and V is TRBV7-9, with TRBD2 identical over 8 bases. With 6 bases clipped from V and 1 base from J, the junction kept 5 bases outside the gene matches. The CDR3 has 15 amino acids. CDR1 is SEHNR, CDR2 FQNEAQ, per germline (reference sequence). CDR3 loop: CASSHGLASYNEQFF. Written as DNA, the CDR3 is TGTGCCAGCAGTCACGGACTAGCTTCCTACAATGAGCAGTTCTTC.

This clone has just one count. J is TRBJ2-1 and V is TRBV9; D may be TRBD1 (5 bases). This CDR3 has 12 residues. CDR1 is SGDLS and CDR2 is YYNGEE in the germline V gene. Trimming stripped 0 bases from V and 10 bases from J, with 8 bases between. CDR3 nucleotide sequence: TGTGCCAGCAGCGTAGGACAGTCGGAGCAGTTCTTC. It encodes CASSVGQSEQFF.

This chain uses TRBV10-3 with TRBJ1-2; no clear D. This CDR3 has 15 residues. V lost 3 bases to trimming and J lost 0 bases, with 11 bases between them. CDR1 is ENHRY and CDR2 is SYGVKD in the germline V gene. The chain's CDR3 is CAISEVGVSNYGYTF. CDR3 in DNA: TGTGCCATCAGTGAAGTTGGCGTCTCTAACTATGGCTACACCTTC.